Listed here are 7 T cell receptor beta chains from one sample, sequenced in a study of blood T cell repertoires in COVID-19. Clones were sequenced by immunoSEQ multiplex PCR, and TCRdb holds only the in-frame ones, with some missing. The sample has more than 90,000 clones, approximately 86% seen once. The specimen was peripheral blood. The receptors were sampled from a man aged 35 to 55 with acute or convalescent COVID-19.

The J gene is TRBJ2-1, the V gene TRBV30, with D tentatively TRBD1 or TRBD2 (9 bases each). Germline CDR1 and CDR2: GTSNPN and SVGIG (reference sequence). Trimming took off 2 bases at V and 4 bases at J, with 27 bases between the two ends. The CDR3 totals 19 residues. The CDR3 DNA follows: TGTGCCTGGAGTTCCGGGACAGGGATCAGCGGGGGGTATTACAATGAGCAGTTCTTC. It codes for CAWSSGTGISGGYYNEQFF. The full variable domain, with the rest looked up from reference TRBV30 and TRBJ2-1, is SQTIHQWPATLVQPVGSPLSLECTVEGTSNPNLYWYRQAAGRGLQLLFYSVGIGQISSEVPQNLSASRPQDRQFILSSKKLLLSDSGFYLCAWSSGTGISGGYYNEQFFGPGTRLTVL.

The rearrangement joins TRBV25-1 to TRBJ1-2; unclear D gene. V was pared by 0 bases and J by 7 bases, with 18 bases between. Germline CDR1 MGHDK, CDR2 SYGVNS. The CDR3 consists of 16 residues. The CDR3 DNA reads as TGTGCCAGCAGTGAATATAATCGCGTTCGAGAGGGTGGCTACACCTTC. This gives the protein CASSEYNRVREGGYTF.

The CDR3 coding sequence is TGTGCCAGCATTTTCGGGGCGGGGACAGGGGGCAATGAGCAGTTCTTC. This translates into CASIFGAGTGGNEQFF. The chain carries TRBV7-9 and TRBJ2-1; 11 bases agree with TRBD1. V lost 7 bases, J lost 6 bases, and 11 bases stayed unmatched. The CDR3 consists of 16 residues. Germline lookup yields CDR1 SEHNR and CDR2 FQNEAQ (reference sequence).

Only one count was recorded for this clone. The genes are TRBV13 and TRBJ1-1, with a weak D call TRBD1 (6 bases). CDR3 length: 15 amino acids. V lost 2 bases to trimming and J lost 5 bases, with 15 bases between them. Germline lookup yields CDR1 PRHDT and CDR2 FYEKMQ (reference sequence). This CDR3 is CASSLKPAQGTEAFF. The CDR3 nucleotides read TGTGCCAGCAGCTTAAAGCCCGCCCAGGGGACTGAAGCTTTCTTT.

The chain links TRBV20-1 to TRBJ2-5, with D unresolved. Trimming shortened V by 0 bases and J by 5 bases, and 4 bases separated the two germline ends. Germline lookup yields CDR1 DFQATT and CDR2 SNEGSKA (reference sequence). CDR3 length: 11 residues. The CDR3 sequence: CSARDEETQYF. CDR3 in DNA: TGCAGTGCTAGAGATGAGGAGACCCAGTACTTC.

Written as DNA, the CDR3 is TGTGCCAGCAGCTTAGGGGGGAGGGAAGATGGCTACACCTTC. Translated, it gives CASSLGGREDGYTF. The chain couples TRBV13 to TRBJ1-2; D gene uncertain. The V and J ends lost 0 bases and 6 bases respectively, with 11 bases between them. Germline-derived CDR1 and CDR2 are PRHDT and FYEKMQ (reference sequence). This CDR3 has 14 amino acids. Drawing the rest from reference TRBV13 and TRBJ1-2, the complete variable domain is AAGVIQSPRHLIKEKRETATLKCYPIPRHDTVYWYQQGPGQDPQFLISFYEKMQSDKGSIPDRFSAQQFSDYHSELNMSSLELGDSALYFCASSLGGREDGYTFGSGTRLTVV.

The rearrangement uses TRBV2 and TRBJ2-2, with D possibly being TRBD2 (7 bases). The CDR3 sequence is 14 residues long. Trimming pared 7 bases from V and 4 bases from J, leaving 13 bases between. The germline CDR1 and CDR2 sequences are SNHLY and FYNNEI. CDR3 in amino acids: CASKRGGITGELFF. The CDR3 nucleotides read TGTGCCAGCAAAAGGGGGGGGATCACCGGGGAGCTGTTTTTT.